A selection of T cell receptor beta chains follows, all from one sample in a study of blood T cell repertoires in COVID-19. Assay used: immunoSEQ multiplex PCR; TCRdb lists only in-frame clones, some missing. This table has about 310,000 clones, roughly 89% appearing once. The sample comprised PBMCs or T cells enriched from blood (not recorded which). The receptor set was obtained from a woman aged 30 to 39 who had recovered from COVID-19. Each CDR3 is given with its conserved first and last residue. The order of the fields is V gene, clone size, D gene, J gene, CDR3 DNA, CDR3 protein. A D gene is named only where the DNA matches it firmly. Size values are once, few and many counts, or a class for expanded clones, and some rows have none.

v_call: TRBV5-5; clone_size: once; d_call: TRBD1; j_call: TRBJ1-4; cdr3_nt: TGTGCCAGCAGCCCAGGGACAGGTGAAAAACTGTTTTTT; cdr3_aa: CASSPGTGEKLFF
v_call: TRBV5-4; clone_size: .; d_call: .; j_call: TRBJ1-1; cdr3_nt: TGTGCCAGCAGTAAACAGGAGCCCACTGAAGCTTTCTTT; cdr3_aa: CASSKQEPTEAFF
v_call: TRBV7-9; clone_size: .; d_call: .; j_call: TRBJ1-5; cdr3_nt: TGTGCCAGCAGTTCGACAGGCTGGCCAGTCAATCAGCCCCAGCATTTT; cdr3_aa: CASSSTGWPVNQPQHF
v_call: TRBV2; clone_size: .; d_call: TRBD1; j_call: TRBJ2-2; cdr3_nt: TGTGCCAGCAGGGACAGGGGGCTGGTCGGGGAGCTGTTTTTT; cdr3_aa: CASRDRGLVGELFF
v_call: TRBV29-1; clone_size: .; d_call: TRBD2; j_call: TRBJ2-7; cdr3_nt: TGCAGCGTTGGCTCTAGCGGGGGTACCTACGAGCAGTACTTC; cdr3_aa: CSVGSSGGTYEQYF
v_call: TRBV6-1; clone_size: .; d_call: .; j_call: TRBJ1-2; cdr3_nt: TGTGCCAGCAGTGAAGACGGGACTATCTACGGTGGCTACACCTTC; cdr3_aa: CASSEDGTIYGGYTF
v_call: TRBV12-3/TRBV12-4; clone_size: few; d_call: .; j_call: TRBJ1-2; cdr3_nt: TGTGCCAGCAACCTAATAGGGGCGCGAGGCTACACCTTC; cdr3_aa: CASNLIGARGYTF
v_call: TRBV9; clone_size: .; d_call: TRBD2; j_call: TRBJ2-5; cdr3_nt: TGTGCCAGCAGCGCCCCCGGGACTAGCGGGAGTGTCGGTACCCAGTACTTC; cdr3_aa: CASSAPGTSGSVGTQYF
v_call: TRBV18; clone_size: once; d_call: TRBD1; j_call: TRBJ2-7; cdr3_nt: TGTGCCAGCTCGCAGGGACAGGGAGAGTTTGGCGAGCAGTACTTC; cdr3_aa: CASSQGQGEFGEQYF
v_call: TRBV19; clone_size: few; d_call: .; j_call: TRBJ2-3; cdr3_nt: TGTGCCAGTAGTATCCAATTATCCTCCGGGACGCAGTATTTT; cdr3_aa: CASSIQLSSGTQYF
v_call: TRBV11-3; clone_size: many; d_call: .; j_call: TRBJ2-3; cdr3_nt: TGTGCCAGCAGCCCCAGGGGAACAACAGATACGCAGTATTTT; cdr3_aa: CASSPRGTTDTQYF
v_call: TRBV9; clone_size: .; d_call: TRBD2; j_call: TRBJ2-1; cdr3_nt: TGTGCCAGCAGCGCCGGACTAGCGGAATACAATGAGCAGTTCTTC; cdr3_aa: CASSAGLAEYNEQFF
v_call: TRBV7-9; clone_size: .; d_call: TRBD1; j_call: TRBJ2-1; cdr3_nt: TGTGCCAGCAGCTTAACGGGCGGACAGGCGGCGAATGAGCAGTTCTTC; cdr3_aa: CASSLTGGQAANEQFF
v_call: TRBV4-2; clone_size: .; d_call: .; j_call: TRBJ1-4; cdr3_nt: TGTGCCAGCAGCAGAGAGGCCGAAAAACTGTTTTTT; cdr3_aa: CASSREAEKLFF
v_call: TRBV27; clone_size: .; d_call: TRBD2; j_call: TRBJ2-3; cdr3_nt: TGTGCCAGCAGTCGAGATACTGAGGGACTAGCGAGCACAGATACGCAGTATTTT; cdr3_aa: CASSRDTEGLASTDTQYF
v_call: TRBV7-9; clone_size: .; d_call: TRBD1; j_call: TRBJ2-3; cdr3_nt: TGTGCCAGCAGCTTAGCGTACCAGGACAGGTTAGCCCCAGATACGCAGTATTTT; cdr3_aa: CASSLAYQDRLAPDTQYF
v_call: TRBV6-5; clone_size: once; d_call: .; j_call: TRBJ2-7; cdr3_nt: TGTGCCAGCAGTTACAGCCGACAGTCCCTCGAGCAGTACTTC; cdr3_aa: CASSYSRQSLEQYF
v_call: TRBV28; clone_size: .; d_call: .; j_call: TRBJ2-3; cdr3_nt: TGTGCCAGCAGTTCGATAAACAGAATTGGCAGCACAGATACGCAGTATTTT; cdr3_aa: CASSSINRIGSTDTQYF
v_call: TRBV25-1; clone_size: few; d_call: .; j_call: TRBJ2-6; cdr3_nt: TGTGCCAGCATAGCCTCTGGGGCCAACGTCCTGACTTTC; cdr3_aa: CASIASGANVLTF
v_call: TRBV19; clone_size: .; d_call: TRBD1; j_call: TRBJ1-5; cdr3_nt: TGTGCCAGTAGTATCACAGGGGAGAGCAATCAGCCCCAGCATTTT; cdr3_aa: CASSITGESNQPQHF
v_call: TRBV15; clone_size: .; d_call: TRBD1; j_call: TRBJ1-1; cdr3_nt: TGTGCCACCAGCCCCCGGGACAGGGGGCGGAACACTGAAGCTTTCTTT; cdr3_aa: CATSPRDRGRNTEAFF
v_call: TRBV6-5; clone_size: .; d_call: .; j_call: TRBJ2-2; cdr3_nt: TGTGCCAGCAGTTACTTCCTAGCTGAGGGGGAGCTGTTTTTT; cdr3_aa: CASSYFLAEGELFF
v_call: TRBV5-1; clone_size: once; d_call: .; j_call: TRBJ2-1; cdr3_nt: TGCGCCAGCAGCTTGGCGGGGATATCCTACAATGAGCAGTTCTTC; cdr3_aa: CASSLAGISYNEQFF
v_call: TRBV5-4; clone_size: .; d_call: TRBD1; j_call: TRBJ1-2; cdr3_nt: TGTGCCAGCAGCTCTTTCGGGACAGGGAACTATGGCTACACCTTC; cdr3_aa: CASSSFGTGNYGYTF
v_call: TRBV24-1; clone_size: .; d_call: TRBD1; j_call: TRBJ2-5; cdr3_nt: TGTGCCACCAGTGATGGGACAGGGGTGAGGGAGACCCAGTACTTC; cdr3_aa: CATSDGTGVRETQYF
v_call: TRBV19; clone_size: .; d_call: TRBD1; j_call: TRBJ2-3; cdr3_nt: TGTGCCAGTAGTCCCATGGGACAGCTTTATACGCAGTATTTT; cdr3_aa: CASSPMGQLYTQYF
v_call: TRBV3-1/TRBV3-2; clone_size: .; d_call: .; j_call: TRBJ1-3; cdr3_nt: TGTGCCAGCAGCCAAACAGGGCTCGGAAACACCATATATTTT; cdr3_aa: CASSQTGLGNTIYF
v_call: TRBV25-1; clone_size: few; d_call: .; j_call: TRBJ1-1; cdr3_nt: TGTGCCAGCAGCTGGGGGGTTGAAGCTTTCTTT; cdr3_aa: CASSWGVEAFF
v_call: TRBV5-5; clone_size: few; d_call: .; j_call: TRBJ1-5; cdr3_nt: TGTGCCAGCAGCTTGTCTGGGGCGTATAGCAATCAGCCCCAGCATTTT; cdr3_aa: CASSLSGAYSNQPQHF
v_call: TRBV14; clone_size: .; d_call: .; j_call: TRBJ2-3; cdr3_nt: TGTGCCAGCAGCCAATCCCGTACAGATACGCAGTATTTT; cdr3_aa: CASSQSRTDTQYF
v_call: TRBV3-1/TRBV3-2; clone_size: few; d_call: .; j_call: TRBJ1-6; cdr3_nt: TGTGCCAGCAGCTGGGAGCGGGGGAGAGATTCACCCCTCCACTTT; cdr3_aa: CASSWERGRDSPLHF
v_call: TRBV28; clone_size: .; d_call: .; j_call: TRBJ1-2; cdr3_nt: TGTGCCAGCAGCCCTACTATCTATGGCTACACCTTC; cdr3_aa: CASSPTIYGYTF
v_call: TRBV2; clone_size: .; d_call: .; j_call: TRBJ2-5; cdr3_nt: TGTGCCAGCAGATATATCCAAGAGACCCAGTACTTC; cdr3_aa: CASRYIQETQYF
v_call: TRBV28; clone_size: .; d_call: .; j_call: TRBJ2-2; cdr3_nt: TGTGCCAGCAAACCCGAGGGTGAGCGTGGAAGCACCGGGGAGCTGTTTTTT; cdr3_aa: CASKPEGERGSTGELFF
v_call: TRBV3-1/TRBV3-2; clone_size: .; d_call: TRBD1; j_call: TRBJ2-7; cdr3_nt: TGTGCCAGCAGCCAGTTAGCCGGGACAGGGTCCGAGCAGTACTTC; cdr3_aa: CASSQLAGTGSEQYF
v_call: TRBV4-3; clone_size: .; d_call: .; j_call: TRBJ1-3; cdr3_nt: TGCGCCAGCAGCCAAGATTTGACCGGGTACGGAAACACCATATATTTT; cdr3_aa: CASSQDLTGYGNTIYF
v_call: TRBV7-2; clone_size: .; d_call: .; j_call: TRBJ1-5; cdr3_nt: TGTGCCAGCAGCTTAGTTCTCACAGACCCTAGCAATCAGCCCCAGCATTTT; cdr3_aa: CASSLVLTDPSNQPQHF
v_call: TRBV9; clone_size: .; d_call: .; j_call: TRBJ1-2; cdr3_nt: TGTGCCAGCAGCCTAGGAGGCCAGGGACAAAACTATGGCTACACCTTC; cdr3_aa: CASSLGGQGQNYGYTF
v_call: TRBV5-1; clone_size: .; d_call: .; j_call: TRBJ2-5; cdr3_nt: TGCGCCAGCAGCTTCGGTGTGCGAAGGGGTTCCCAAGAGACCCAGTACTTC; cdr3_aa: CASSFGVRRGSQETQYF
v_call: TRBV28; clone_size: .; d_call: TRBD1; j_call: TRBJ2-6; cdr3_nt: TGTGCCAGCAGACCGGGACAGACCTCTGGGGCCAACGTCCTGACTTTC; cdr3_aa: CASRPGQTSGANVLTF
v_call: TRBV24-1; clone_size: .; d_call: .; j_call: TRBJ1-2; cdr3_nt: TGTGCCACCAGTGAACAGGACACTAACTATGGCTACACCTTC; cdr3_aa: CATSEQDTNYGYTF
v_call: TRBV5-5; clone_size: .; d_call: TRBD1; j_call: TRBJ2-2; cdr3_nt: TGTGCCAGCAGCTTGACACCCGGGACAGGGAGGACCGGGGAGCTGTTTTTT; cdr3_aa: CASSLTPGTGRTGELFF
v_call: TRBV7-9; clone_size: .; d_call: TRBD1; j_call: TRBJ1-1; cdr3_nt: TGTGCCAGCGGGACAGGGAACACTGAAGCTTTCTTT; cdr3_aa: CASGTGNTEAFF
v_call: TRBV7-9; clone_size: .; d_call: .; j_call: TRBJ1-1; cdr3_nt: TGTGCCAGCAATTTGGCAGCCCAGGGGTCGGAAGCTTTCTTT; cdr3_aa: CASNLAAQGSEAFF
v_call: TRBV5-6; clone_size: once; d_call: TRBD2; j_call: TRBJ2-1; cdr3_nt: TGTGCCAGCAGCTTGTCGGGGCGGCTAGCGGGAGGGCCGCGTTATGAGCAGTTCTTC; cdr3_aa: CASSLSGRLAGGPRYEQFF
v_call: TRBV10-3; clone_size: .; d_call: TRBD1; j_call: TRBJ1-2; cdr3_nt: TGTGCCATCAGTGAGTCCAGGACAGGGGGTGGCTACACCTTC; cdr3_aa: CAISESRTGGGYTF
v_call: TRBV11-2; clone_size: .; d_call: .; j_call: TRBJ2-7; cdr3_nt: TGTGCCAGCAGCCCTCTAGAACTCCACGAGCAGTACTTC; cdr3_aa: CASSPLELHEQYF
v_call: TRBV6-5; clone_size: .; d_call: .; j_call: TRBJ1-1; cdr3_nt: TGTGCCAGCTGGGCGGAGCAGGGCCCGAGGACTGAAGCTTTCTTT; cdr3_aa: CASWAEQGPRTEAFF
v_call: TRBV6-5; clone_size: .; d_call: .; j_call: TRBJ1-4; cdr3_nt: TGTGCCAGCAGTTACCAATCGGGGGGAGGGAATGAAAAACTGTTTTTT; cdr3_aa: CASSYQSGGGNEKLFF
v_call: TRBV7-9; clone_size: .; d_call: .; j_call: TRBJ2-3; cdr3_nt: TGTGCCAGCCGTTCCCGGGGAGGAACGGGCACAGATACGCAGTATTTT; cdr3_aa: CASRSRGGTGTDTQYF
v_call: TRBV3-1/TRBV3-2; clone_size: .; d_call: .; j_call: TRBJ1-2; cdr3_nt: TGTGCCAGCAGCCAAGATCCAGGGGAACCCTATGGCTACACCTTC; cdr3_aa: CASSQDPGEPYGYTF
v_call: TRBV24-1; clone_size: once; d_call: TRBD2; j_call: TRBJ2-5; cdr3_nt: TGTGCCACCAGTATGAGGACTAGCAGCCAAGAGACCCAGTACTTC; cdr3_aa: CATSMRTSSQETQYF
v_call: TRBV18; clone_size: .; d_call: TRBD1; j_call: TRBJ2-7; cdr3_nt: TGTGCCAGCTCACCGACAGGGAAACCGAGGGAGCAGTACTTC; cdr3_aa: CASSPTGKPREQYF
v_call: TRBV10-3; clone_size: .; d_call: .; j_call: TRBJ2-7; cdr3_nt: TGTGCCATCAGTGAGTCAAGGCCAGGCCTGGGCGAGCAGTACTTC; cdr3_aa: CAISESRPGLGEQYF
v_call: TRBV7-9; clone_size: .; d_call: TRBD2; j_call: TRBJ2-2; cdr3_nt: TGTGCCAGCAGCTCTAATGGCGGGAGGGCGAACACCGGGGAGCTGTTTTTT; cdr3_aa: CASSSNGGRANTGELFF